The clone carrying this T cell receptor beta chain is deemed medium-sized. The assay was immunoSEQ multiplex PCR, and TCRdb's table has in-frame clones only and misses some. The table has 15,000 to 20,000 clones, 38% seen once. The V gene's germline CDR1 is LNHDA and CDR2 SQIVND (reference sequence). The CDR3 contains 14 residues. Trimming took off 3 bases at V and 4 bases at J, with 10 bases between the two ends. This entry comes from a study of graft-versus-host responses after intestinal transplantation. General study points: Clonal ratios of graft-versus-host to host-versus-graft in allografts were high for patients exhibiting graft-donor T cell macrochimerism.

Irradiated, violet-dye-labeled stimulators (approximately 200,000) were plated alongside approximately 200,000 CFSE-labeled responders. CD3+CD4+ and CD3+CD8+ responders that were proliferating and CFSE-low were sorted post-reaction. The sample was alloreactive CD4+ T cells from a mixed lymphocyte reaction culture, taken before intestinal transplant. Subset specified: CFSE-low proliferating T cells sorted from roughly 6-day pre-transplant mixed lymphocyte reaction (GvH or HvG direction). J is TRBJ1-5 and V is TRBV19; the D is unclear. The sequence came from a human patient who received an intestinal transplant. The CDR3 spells CASSIWEGNQPQHF. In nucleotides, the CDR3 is TGTGCCAGTAGTATTTGGGAAGGTAATCAGCCCCAGCATTTT. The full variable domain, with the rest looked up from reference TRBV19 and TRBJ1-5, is DGGITQSPKYLFRKEGQNVTLSCEQNLNHDAMYWYRQDPGQGLRLIYYSQIVNDFQKGDIAEGYSVSREKKESFPLTVTSAQKNPTAFYLCASSIWEGNQPQHFGDGTRLSIL.